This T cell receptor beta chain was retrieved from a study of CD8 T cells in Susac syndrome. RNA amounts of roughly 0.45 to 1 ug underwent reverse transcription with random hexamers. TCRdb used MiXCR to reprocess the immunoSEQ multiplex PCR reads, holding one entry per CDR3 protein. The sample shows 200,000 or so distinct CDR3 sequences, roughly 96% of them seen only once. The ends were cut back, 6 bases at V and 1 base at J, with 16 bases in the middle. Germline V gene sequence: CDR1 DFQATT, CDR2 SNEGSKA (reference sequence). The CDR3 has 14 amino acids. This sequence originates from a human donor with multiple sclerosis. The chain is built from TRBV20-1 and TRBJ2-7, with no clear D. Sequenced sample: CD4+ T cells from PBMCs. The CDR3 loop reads CSALRSSGSYEQYF. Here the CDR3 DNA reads TGCAGTGCCCTTCGGTCGAGTGGGTCCTACGAGCAGTACTTC.